The sequence of this T cell receptor beta chain was determined in a study of T cell responses to AZD1222 COVID-19 vaccine. Overall study results and limits: Most donors were white British and more were female, and clonal diversity was possibly underestimated. Spike regions recognized by vaccine-associated CD4 TCRs spanned the protein, led by 160-218 and 743-854.

Clones were sequenced by immunoSEQ multiplex PCR, and TCRdb holds only the in-frame ones, with some missing. Among about 120,000 clones listed, 92% were seen once. The count of this clone is one. The antigen remains undetermined. The CDR3 loop spans 14 amino acids. The V end was cut by 4 bases, the J end by 7 bases, with 13 bases between. The germline V gene encodes CDR1 SEHNR and CDR2 FQNEAQ (reference sequence). The chain couples TRBV7-9 to TRBJ1-4; D perhaps matches TRBD1 (5 bases). Source: peripheral blood, taken 28 days after the second AZD1222 dose. This clonotype originated in an adult who received the AZD1222 COVID-19 vaccine. The CDR3 here is CASSSLGGVEKLFF. Here the CDR3 DNA reads TGTGCCAGCAGCTCCCTTGGGGGTGTTGAAAAACTGTTTTTT. Full variable domain (missing parts from reference TRBV7-9 and TRBJ1-4): DTGVSQNPRHKITKRGQNVTFRCDPISEHNRLYWYRQTLGQGPEFLTYFQNEAQLEKSRLLSDRFSAERPKGSFSTLEIQRTEQGDSAMYLCASSSLGGVEKLFFGSGTQLSVL.